This paragraph covers one TCR beta chain sequence. Its antigen is undetermined. The table came from immunoSEQ multiplex PCR; TCRdb's copy has only in-frame clones and leaves some out. This table holds approximately 120,000 clones, 80% to 90% found once. This specimen comes from a study of T cell responses to AZD1222 COVID-19 vaccine. Study conclusions and caveats: White British ancestry dominated among donors, who included more females, and clonal diversity was possibly underestimated.

The V and J ends lost 5 bases and 5 bases respectively, with 18 bases between them. The CDR3 runs 15 residues. Germline CDR1 and CDR2: MNHEY and SMNVEV (reference sequence). This TCR came from an adult in good health. Material: peripheral blood, obtained on day 0 of AZD1222 vaccination. The chain uses TRBV27 and TRBJ2-5, with D perhaps assigned TRBD1 or TRBD2 (5 bases each). In DNA form, the CDR3 reads TGTGCCAGCAGTCGGTCAGGGCGGGTGGGGGAGACCCAGTACTTC. It is translated as CASSRSGRVGETQYF.